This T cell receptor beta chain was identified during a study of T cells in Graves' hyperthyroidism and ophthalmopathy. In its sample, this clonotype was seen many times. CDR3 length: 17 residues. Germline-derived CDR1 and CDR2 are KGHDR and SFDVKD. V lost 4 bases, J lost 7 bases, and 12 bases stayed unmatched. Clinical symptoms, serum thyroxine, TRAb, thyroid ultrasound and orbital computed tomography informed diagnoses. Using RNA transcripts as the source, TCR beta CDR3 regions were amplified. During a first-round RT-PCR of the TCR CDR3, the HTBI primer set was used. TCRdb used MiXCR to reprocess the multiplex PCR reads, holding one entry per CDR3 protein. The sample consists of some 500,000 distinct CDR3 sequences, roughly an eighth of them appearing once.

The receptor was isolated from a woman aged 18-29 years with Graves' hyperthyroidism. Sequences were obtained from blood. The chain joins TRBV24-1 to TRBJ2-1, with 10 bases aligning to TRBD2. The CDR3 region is CATSEPGTSVVKNEQFF. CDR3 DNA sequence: TGTGCCACCAGTGAACCCGGGACTAGCGTTGTAAAAAATGAGCAGTTCTTC.